What follows are 8 T cell receptor beta chains derived from one specimen sequenced in a study of blood T cell repertoires in COVID-19. Generated by immunoSEQ multiplex PCR, the TCRdb table keeps only in-frame clones and is missing some. The sample shows roughly 200,000 clones, approximately 75% of them seen only once. The specimen sequenced was PBMCs or T cells enriched from blood (not recorded which). Receptors were obtained from a man aged 35-49 years who had recovered from COVID-19.

The chain has TRBV30 and TRBJ1-2, with 8 bases lining up with TRBD1. The V gene's germline CDR1 is GTSNPN and CDR2 SVGIG (reference sequence). After removal of 4 bases from V and 3 bases from J, the junction contained 4 bases not matched to a gene. The CDR3 runs to 13 residues. As DNA, the CDR3 is TGTGCCTGGACCGAACAGGGGGACTATGGCTACACCTTC. Protein: CAWTEQGDYGYTF.

The rearrangement uses TRBV7-9 and TRBJ1-1; D unclear. V gave up 6 bases and J gave up 3 bases, with 14 bases separating them. The CDR3 has 14 amino acids. Germline assignment: CDR1 SEHNR and CDR2 FQNEAQ (reference sequence). The CDR3 sequence: CASSRGRMDTEAFF. The CDR3 bases are TGTGCCAGCAGTCGGGGAAGAATGGACACTGAAGCTTTCTTT.

V is TRBV2 and J is TRBJ1-6; D not resolved. V was trimmed by 3 bases and J by 11 bases, leaving 5 bases between them. Germline V gene lookup returns CDR1 SNHLY and CDR2 FYNNEI. This CDR3 has 11 amino acids. CDR3 sequence (DNA): TGTGCCAGCAGTGAGGAGGCACCCCTCCACTTT. Its protein is CASSEEAPLHF.

This chain connects TRBV5-1 to TRBJ1-2; D might be TRBD1 (6 bases). The CDR3 is 16 residues long. Trimming removed 0 bases at V and 5 bases at J, with 17 bases between. CDR1 and CDR2 (germline): SGHRS, YFSETQ. The CDR3 sequence: CASSLASGAPQYGYTF. The CDR3 nucleotides are TGCGCCAGCAGCTTGGCCTCAGGGGCCCCTCAGTATGGCTACACCTTC.

The V call is TRBV2, the J call TRBJ2-7; 8 nucleotides match TRBD1. Germline CDR1 reads SNHLY; CDR2 reads FYNNEI. CDR3 length: 13 residues. V shed 8 bases, J shed 8 bases, and the junction held 11 bases outside the gene matches. The DNA for the CDR3 is TGTGCCAGCTCGGACAGGGCGATTTATAAGCAGTACTTC. Its protein product is CASSDRAIYKQYF.

V and J are TRBV19 and TRBJ1-3; TRBD1 is a possible D gene (6 bases). The CDR3 contains 16 residues. Trimming cost V 7 bases and J 1 base, with 17 bases left between them. CDR1 is LNHDA, CDR2 SQIVND, per germline (reference sequence). CDR3 nucleotide sequence: TGTGCCAGTACTAAAAAGGACAGCCGTTCTGGAAACACCATATATTTT. This encodes CASTKKDSRSGNTIYF. The full variable domain, completed using reference TRBV19 and TRBJ1-3, is DGGITQSPKYLFRKEGQNVTLSCEQNLNHDAMYWYRQDPGQGLRLIYYSQIVNDFQKGDIAEGYSVSREKKESFPLTVTSAQKNPTAFYLCASTKKDSRSGNTIYFGEGSWLTVV.

J is TRBJ1-6 and V is TRBV11-3; the D gene is possibly TRBD1 (6 bases). The germline gives CDR1 SGHNT, CDR2 YENEEA. The CDR3 consists of 15 residues. The V end lost 11 bases, the J end lost 7 bases, and 21 bases lay between the germline ends. Here the CDR3 reads CAVLRGSPRNSPLHF. The CDR3 coding sequence is TGTGCCGTTCTCAGGGGTTCTCCTCGGAATTCACCCCTCCACTTT.

The J gene is TRBJ2-2, the V gene TRBV19; perhaps TRBD2 as D (5 bases). In germline, CDR1 is LNHDA, CDR2 SQIVND (reference sequence). This CDR3 spans 15 amino acids. Trimming shortened V by 1 base and J by 5 bases, and 11 bases separated the two germline ends. In DNA form, the CDR3 reads TGTGCCAGTAGTATAGTGGCTAGCTTGACCGGGGAGCTGTTTTTT. This translates into CASSIVASLTGELFF.